This T cell receptor (beta chain) was identified in a study of shared clonotypes between healthy human individuals. Study observations and caveats: Sorted-subset sequencing, rarefaction showed, was incomplete despite large depth.

CD45RO-negative, CCR7-positively selected cells formed the naive CD8 fraction, excluding terminally differentiated effector memory CD45RA+ cells. The donors, healthy adults who were HIV-negative, had experienced no recent acute infections or vaccinations. Nashville, Tennessee was home to all donors, who were Caucasian adults. As concerns this clone: The antigen is undetermined.

Profiling relied on immunoSEQ multiplex PCR, and the TCRdb table lists in-frame clones only, not all of them. The sample consists of around 2,000,000 clones, about 95% of them appearing once. The J segment lost 3 bases and the V segment lost 4 bases, leaving 3 bases of the junction unmatched. Germline CDR1 and CDR2: MNHEY and SVGAGI. The CDR3 spans 15 residues. Sequenced input: naive CD8+ T cells sorted from blood. The chain uses TRBV6-5 and TRBJ1-3; 10 nucleotides line up with TRBD1. The sequence was collected from a man younger than 30 in good health. CDR3 region: CASSSGTGVGNTIYF. The DNA for the CDR3 is TGTGCCAGCAGTTCCGGGACAGGGGTTGGAAACACCATATATTTT.